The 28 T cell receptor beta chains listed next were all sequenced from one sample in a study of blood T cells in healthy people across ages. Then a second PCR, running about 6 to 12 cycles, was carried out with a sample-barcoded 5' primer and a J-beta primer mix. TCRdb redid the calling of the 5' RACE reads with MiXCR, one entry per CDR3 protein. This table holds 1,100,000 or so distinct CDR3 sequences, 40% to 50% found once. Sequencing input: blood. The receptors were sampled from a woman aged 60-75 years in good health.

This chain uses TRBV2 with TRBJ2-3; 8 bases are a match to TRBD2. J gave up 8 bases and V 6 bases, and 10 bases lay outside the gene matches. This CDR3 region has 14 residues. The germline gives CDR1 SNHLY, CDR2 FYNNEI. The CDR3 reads CASRAGLGPATQYF. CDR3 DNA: TGTGCCAGCAGAGCGGGACTAGGACCGGCTACGCAGTATTTT. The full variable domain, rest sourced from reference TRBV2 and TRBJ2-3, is EPEVTQTPSHQVTQMGQEVILRCVPISNHLYFYWYRQILGQKVEFLVSFYNNEISEKSEIFDDQFSVERPDGSNFTLKIRSTKLEDSAMYFCASRAGLGPATQYFGPGTRLTVL.

CDR3 amino acids: CASRDRGPWDYGYTF. DNA for the CDR3: TGTGCCAGCAGGGACAGGGGCCCATGGGACTATGGCTACACCTTC. J is TRBJ1-2 and V is TRBV2; 9 bases agree with TRBD1. From germline, CDR1 is SNHLY and CDR2 FYNNEI. This CDR3 comprises 15 residues. V lost 6 bases and J lost 3; bases outside the gene matches: 8.

The CDR3 DNA reads TGTGCCAGCAGTGAAGGTCGGGCGGATACGCAGTATTTT. As protein: CASSEGRADTQYF. The chain carries TRBV6-1 and TRBJ2-3; unclear D gene. Germline values: CDR1 MNHNS, CDR2 SASEGT. CDR3 size: 13 residues. Trimming removed 1 base from V and 6 bases from J, with 8 bases in between.

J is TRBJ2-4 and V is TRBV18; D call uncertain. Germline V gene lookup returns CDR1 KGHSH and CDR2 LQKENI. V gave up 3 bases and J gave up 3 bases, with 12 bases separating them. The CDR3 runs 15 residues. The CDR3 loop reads CASSPRVSGKNIQYF. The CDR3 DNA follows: TGTGCCAGCTCACCTCGAGTCTCGGGCAAAAACATTCAGTACTTC.

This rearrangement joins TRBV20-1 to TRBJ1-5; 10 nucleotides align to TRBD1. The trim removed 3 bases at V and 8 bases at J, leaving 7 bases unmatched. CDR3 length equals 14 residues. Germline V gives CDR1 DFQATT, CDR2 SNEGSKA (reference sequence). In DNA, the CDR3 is TGCAGTGCTAGGACAGGGGGCTGGGAAAAGCCCCAGCATTTT. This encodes CSARTGGWEKPQHF.

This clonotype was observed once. CDR3 sequence (DNA): TGTGCCAGCGGCCGCCAGGGCTCTATCTACGAGCAGTACTTC. Encoded protein: CASGRQGSIYEQYF. The chain recombines TRBV28 with TRBJ2-7; TRBD1 might be the D (5 bases). Trimming removed 8 bases at V and 3 bases at J, with 17 bases between. Germline CDR1 reads MDHEN; CDR2 reads SYDVKM. The CDR3 runs 14 residues.

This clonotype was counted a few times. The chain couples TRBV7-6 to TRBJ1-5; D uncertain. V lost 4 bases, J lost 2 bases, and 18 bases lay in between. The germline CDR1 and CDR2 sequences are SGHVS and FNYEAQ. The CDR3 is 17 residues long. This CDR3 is CASSSTAQEWGNQPQHF. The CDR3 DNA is TGTGCCAGCAGCTCAACGGCCCAAGAATGGGGCAATCAGCCCCAGCATTTT.

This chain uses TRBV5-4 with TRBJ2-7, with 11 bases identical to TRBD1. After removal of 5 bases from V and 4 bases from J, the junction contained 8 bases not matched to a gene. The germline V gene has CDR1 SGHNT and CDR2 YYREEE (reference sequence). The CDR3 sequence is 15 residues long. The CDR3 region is CASSYTGTGGYEQYF. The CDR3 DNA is TGTGCCAGCAGTTATACCGGGACAGGGGGATACGAGCAGTACTTC.

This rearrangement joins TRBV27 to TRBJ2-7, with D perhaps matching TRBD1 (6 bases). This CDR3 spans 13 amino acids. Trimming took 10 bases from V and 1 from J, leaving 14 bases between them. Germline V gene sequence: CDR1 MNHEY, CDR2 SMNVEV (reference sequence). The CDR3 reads CAIKDSYSYEQYF. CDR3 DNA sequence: TGTGCCATTAAGGACAGTTATTCCTACGAGCAGTACTTC.

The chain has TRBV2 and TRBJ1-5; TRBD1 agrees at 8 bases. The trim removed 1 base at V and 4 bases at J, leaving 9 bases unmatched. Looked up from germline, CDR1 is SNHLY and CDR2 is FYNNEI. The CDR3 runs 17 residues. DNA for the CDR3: TGTGCCAGCAGTGAAGGGACAGGGAGAAGAAGTAATCAGCCCCAGCATTTT. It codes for CASSEGTGRRSNQPQHF.

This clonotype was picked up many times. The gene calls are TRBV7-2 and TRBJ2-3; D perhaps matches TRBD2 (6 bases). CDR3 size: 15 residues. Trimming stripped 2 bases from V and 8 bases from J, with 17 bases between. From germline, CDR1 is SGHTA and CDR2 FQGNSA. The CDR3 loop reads CASSLHGRGRVTQYF. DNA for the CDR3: TGTGCCAGCAGCTTACACGGGAGAGGGCGGGTTACGCAGTATTTT.

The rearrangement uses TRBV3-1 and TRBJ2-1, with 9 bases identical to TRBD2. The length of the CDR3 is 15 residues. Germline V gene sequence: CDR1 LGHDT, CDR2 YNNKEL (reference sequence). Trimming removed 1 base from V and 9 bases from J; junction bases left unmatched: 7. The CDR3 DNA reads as TGTGCCAGCAGCCAAGGGCGGGAGGGTCAGGGTGAGCAGTTCTTC. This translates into CASSQGREGQGEQFF.

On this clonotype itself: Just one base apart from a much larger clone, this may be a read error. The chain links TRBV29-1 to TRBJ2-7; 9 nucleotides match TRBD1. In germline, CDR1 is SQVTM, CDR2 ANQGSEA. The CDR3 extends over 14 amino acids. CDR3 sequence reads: CSVATGQGSSEQYF. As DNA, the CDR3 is TGCAGCGTTGCTACCGGACAGGGGTCCTCCGAGCAGTACTTC.

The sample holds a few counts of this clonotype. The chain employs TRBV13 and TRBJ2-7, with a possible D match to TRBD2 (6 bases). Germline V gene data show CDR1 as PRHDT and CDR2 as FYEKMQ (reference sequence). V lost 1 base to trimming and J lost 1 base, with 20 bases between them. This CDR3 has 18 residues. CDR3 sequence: CASSLATGREKGSYEQYF. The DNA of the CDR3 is TGTGCCAGCAGCTTAGCAACGGGACGGGAGAAGGGTTCCTACGAGCAGTACTTC. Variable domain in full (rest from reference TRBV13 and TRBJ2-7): AAGVIQSPRHLIKEKRETATLKCYPIPRHDTVYWYQQGPGQDPQFLISFYEKMQSDKGSIPDRFSAQQFSDYHSELNMSSLELGDSALYFCASSLATGREKGSYEQYFGPGTRLTVT.

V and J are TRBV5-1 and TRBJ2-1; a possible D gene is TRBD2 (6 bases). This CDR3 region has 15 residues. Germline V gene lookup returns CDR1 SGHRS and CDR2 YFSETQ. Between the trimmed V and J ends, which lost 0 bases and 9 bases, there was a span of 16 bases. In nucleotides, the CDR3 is TGCGCCAGCAGCTTGGCCGGGAGCAGTTCGGGTGAGCAGTTCTTC. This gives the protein CASSLAGSSSGEQFF.

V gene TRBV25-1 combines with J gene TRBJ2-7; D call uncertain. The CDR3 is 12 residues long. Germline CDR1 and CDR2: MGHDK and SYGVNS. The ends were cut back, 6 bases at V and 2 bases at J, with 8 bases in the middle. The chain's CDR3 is CASSPPPYEQYF. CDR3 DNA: TGTGCCAGCAGCCCTCCTCCCTACGAGCAGTACTTC.

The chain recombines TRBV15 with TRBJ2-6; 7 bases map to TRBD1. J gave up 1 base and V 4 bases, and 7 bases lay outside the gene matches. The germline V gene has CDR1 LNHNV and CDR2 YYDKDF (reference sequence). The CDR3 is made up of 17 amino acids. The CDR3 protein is CATSKTGYGSGANVLTF. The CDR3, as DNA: TGTGCCACCAGCAAGACAGGGTACGGGTCTGGGGCCAACGTCCTGACTTTC.

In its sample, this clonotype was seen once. CDR3: CAISEIARVGEAFF. CDR3 bases: TGTGCCATCAGTGAGATCGCCAGGGTAGGTGAAGCTTTCTTT. The chain employs TRBV10-3 and TRBJ1-1; tentative D call: TRBD1 (5 bases). This CDR3 is built from 14 residues. CDR1 is ENHRY, CDR2 SYGVKD, per germline. V shed 2 bases and J shed 7 bases, with 14 bases lying between them.

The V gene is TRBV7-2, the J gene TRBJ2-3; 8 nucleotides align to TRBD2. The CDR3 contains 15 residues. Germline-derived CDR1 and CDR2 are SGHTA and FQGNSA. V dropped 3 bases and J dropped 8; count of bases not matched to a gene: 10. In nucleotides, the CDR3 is TGTGCCAGCAGCTTGGGCGCGGGGACTAGGGGTACGCAGTATTTT. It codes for CASSLGAGTRGTQYF. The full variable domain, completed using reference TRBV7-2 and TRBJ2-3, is GAGVSQSPSNKVTEKGKDVELRCDPISGHTALYWYRQSLGQGLEFLIYFQGNSAPDKSGLPSDRFSAERTGGSVSTLTIQRTQQEDSAVYLCASSLGAGTRGTQYFGPGTRLTVL.

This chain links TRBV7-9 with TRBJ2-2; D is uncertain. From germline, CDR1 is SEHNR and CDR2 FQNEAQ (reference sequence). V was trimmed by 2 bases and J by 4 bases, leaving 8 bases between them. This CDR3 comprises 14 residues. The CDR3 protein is CASSLNDLTGELFF. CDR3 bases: TGTGCCAGCAGCTTAAACGACCTCACCGGGGAGCTGTTTTTT.

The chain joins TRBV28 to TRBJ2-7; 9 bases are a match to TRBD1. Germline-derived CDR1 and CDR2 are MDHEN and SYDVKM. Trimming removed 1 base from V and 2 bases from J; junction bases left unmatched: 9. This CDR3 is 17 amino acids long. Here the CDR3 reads CASSLYGGQGTTYEQYF. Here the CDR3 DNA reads TGTGCCAGCAGTTTATACGGGGGACAGGGCACAACCTACGAGCAGTACTTC.

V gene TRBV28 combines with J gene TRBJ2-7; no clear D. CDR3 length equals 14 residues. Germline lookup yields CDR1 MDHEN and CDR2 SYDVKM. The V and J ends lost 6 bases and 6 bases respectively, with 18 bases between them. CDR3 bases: TGTGCCAGCAGCTTGGACGGGTTCCTAGGCGAGCAGTACTTC. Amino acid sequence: CASSLDGFLGEQYF.

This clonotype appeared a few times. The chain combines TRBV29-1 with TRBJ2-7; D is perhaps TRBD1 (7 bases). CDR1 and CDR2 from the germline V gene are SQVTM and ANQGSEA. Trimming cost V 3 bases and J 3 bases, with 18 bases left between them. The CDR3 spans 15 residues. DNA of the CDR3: TGCAGCGTTGAGAGCCGAGGGCAGGGGGGCTACGAGCAGTACTTC. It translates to CSVESRGQGGYEQYF.

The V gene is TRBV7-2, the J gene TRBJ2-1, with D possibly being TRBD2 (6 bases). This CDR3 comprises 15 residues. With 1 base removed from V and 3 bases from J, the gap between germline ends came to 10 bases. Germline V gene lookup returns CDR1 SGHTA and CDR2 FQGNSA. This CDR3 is CASSLGGLHYNEQFF. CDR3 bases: TGTGCCAGCAGCTTAGGGGGACTTCACTACAATGAGCAGTTCTTC.

For the CDR3, the DNA is TGTGCCAGCAGTCCCGAGACAGCTTGGGGCACTGAAGCTTTCTTT. Its protein product is CASSPETAWGTEAFF. The chain joins TRBV27 to TRBJ1-1, with D possibly being TRBD1 (5 bases). The CDR3 sequence is 15 residues long. V was pared by 5 bases and J by 4 bases, with 17 bases between. Looked up from germline, CDR1 is MNHEY and CDR2 is SMNVEV (reference sequence).

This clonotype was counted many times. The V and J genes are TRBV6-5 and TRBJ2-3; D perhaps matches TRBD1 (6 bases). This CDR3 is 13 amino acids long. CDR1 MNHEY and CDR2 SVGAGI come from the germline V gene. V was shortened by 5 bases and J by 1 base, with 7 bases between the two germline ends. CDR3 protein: CASSRTGTDTQYF. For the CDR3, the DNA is TGTGCCAGCAGTCGGACAGGCACAGATACGCAGTATTTT.

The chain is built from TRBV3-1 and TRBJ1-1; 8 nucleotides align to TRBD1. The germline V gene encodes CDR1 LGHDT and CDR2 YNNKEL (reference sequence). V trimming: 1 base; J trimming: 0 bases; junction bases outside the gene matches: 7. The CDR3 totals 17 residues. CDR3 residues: CASSQGGQGIMNTEAFF. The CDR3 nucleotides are TGTGCCAGCAGCCAAGGAGGACAGGGCATCATGAACACTGAAGCTTTCTTT.

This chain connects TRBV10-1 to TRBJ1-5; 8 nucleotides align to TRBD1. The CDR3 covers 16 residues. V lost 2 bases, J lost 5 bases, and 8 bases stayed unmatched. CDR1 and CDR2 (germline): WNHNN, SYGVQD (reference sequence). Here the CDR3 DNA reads TGCGCCAGCAGTGAGCCACGGACAGGGTGGTATCAGCCCCAGCATTTT. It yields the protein CASSEPRTGWYQPQHF.